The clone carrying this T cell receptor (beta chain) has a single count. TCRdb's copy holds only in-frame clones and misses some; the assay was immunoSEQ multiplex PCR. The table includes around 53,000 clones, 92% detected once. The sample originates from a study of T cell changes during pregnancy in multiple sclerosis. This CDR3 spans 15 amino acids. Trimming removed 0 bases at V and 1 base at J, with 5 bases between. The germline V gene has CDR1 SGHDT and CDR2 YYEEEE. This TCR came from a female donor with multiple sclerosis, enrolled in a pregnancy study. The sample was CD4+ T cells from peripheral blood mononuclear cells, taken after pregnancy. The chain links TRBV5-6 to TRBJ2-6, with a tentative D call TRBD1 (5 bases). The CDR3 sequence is CASSLEGSGANVLTF. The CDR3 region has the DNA TGTGCCAGCAGCTTGGAGGGGTCTGGGGCCAACGTCCTGACTTTC.